This TCR beta chain emerged from a study of T cells after yellow fever vaccination. Study-level findings and limits: A minor fraction of clonotypes spanned both CD4 and CD8 compartments. Among primary-vaccination clones, most reappeared after the booster, at just under 98% for CD4 and under 90% for CD8. Peaking on day 5 versus 15, the secondary response was faster but weaker.

Researchers made TCR cDNA using 5'RACE template switching, and this step added a universal primer site and UMIs. TCRdb re-analysed the 5' RACE reads in MiXCR, keeping a single row per CDR3 protein. The table has 120,000 or so distinct CDR3 sequences, 13% to 15% seen once. The CDR3 is 15 amino acids. Germline CDR1 and CDR2: SEHNR and FQNEAQ (reference sequence). Trimming removed 3 bases from V and 0 bases from J, with 9 bases in between. This clonotype was observed a few times. The antigen is unknown. This chain connects TRBV7-9 to TRBJ2-1; D not certain. This TCR derives from a man between 18 and 29 years old who received the YFV17D yellow fever vaccine. Here the sequenced sample was CD8+ T cells sorted from PBMCs, taken 5 days after the yellow fever booster vaccination. The DNA for the CDR3 is TGTGCCAGCAGCTTGACTGTGAGCTCCTACAATGAGCAGTTCTTC. It yields the protein CASSLTVSSYNEQFF.